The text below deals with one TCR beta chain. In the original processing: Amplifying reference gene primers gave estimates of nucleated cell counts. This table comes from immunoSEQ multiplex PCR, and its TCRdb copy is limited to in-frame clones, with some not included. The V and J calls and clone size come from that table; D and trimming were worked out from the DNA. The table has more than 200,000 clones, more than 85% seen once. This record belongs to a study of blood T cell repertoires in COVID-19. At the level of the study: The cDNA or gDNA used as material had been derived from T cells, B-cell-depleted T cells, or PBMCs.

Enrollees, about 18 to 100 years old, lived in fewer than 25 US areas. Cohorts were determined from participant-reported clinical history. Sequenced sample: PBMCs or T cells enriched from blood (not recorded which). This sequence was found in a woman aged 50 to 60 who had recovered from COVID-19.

For the CDR3, the DNA is TGCAGCGTTGGGGCCTGGGACAGATTCACTGAAGCTTTCTTT. Its protein is CSVGAWDRFTEAFF. V is TRBV29-1 and J is TRBJ1-1; TRBD1 aligns across 7 bases. The CDR3 is 14 residues long. With V trimmed by 4 bases and J by 4 bases, 9 bases remained unmatched. Per germline, CDR1 SQVTM and CDR2 ANQGSEA.